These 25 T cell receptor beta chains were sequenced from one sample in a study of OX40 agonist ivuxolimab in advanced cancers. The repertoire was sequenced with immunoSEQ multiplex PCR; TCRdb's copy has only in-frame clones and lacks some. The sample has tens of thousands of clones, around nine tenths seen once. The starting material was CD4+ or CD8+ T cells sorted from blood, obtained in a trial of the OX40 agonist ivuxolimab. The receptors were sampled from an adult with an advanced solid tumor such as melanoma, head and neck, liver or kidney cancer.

The chain's CDR3 is CASSPDSGNTIYF. CDR3 nucleotide sequence: TGTGCCAGCAGCCCAGACTCTGGAAACACCATATATTTT. V gene TRBV7-7 combines with J gene TRBJ1-3; no definite D call. Germline CDR1 reads SSHAT; CDR2 reads FNYEAQ (reference sequence). V lost 5 bases and J lost 0, with 5 bases in between. This CDR3 has 13 amino acids.

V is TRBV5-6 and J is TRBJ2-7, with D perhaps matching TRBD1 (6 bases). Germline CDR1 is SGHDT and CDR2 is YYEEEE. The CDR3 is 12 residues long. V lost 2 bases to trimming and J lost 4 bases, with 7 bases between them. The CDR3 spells CASSFRGYEQYF. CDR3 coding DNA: TGTGCCAGCAGCTTCAGGGGATACGAGCAGTACTTC.

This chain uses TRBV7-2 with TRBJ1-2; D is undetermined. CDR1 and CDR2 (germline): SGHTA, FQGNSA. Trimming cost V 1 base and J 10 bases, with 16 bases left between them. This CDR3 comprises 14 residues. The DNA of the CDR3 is TGTGCCAGCAGCTTAGATAGGGCCTCTGGGTCCTACACCTTC. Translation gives CASSLDRASGSYTF.

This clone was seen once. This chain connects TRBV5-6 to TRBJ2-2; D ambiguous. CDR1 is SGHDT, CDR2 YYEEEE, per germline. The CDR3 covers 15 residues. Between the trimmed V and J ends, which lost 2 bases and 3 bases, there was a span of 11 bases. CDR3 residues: CASSFSTRDTGELFF. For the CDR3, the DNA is TGTGCCAGCAGCTTTAGTACCCGGGACACCGGGGAGCTGTTTTTT. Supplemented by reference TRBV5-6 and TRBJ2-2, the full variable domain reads DAGVTQSPTHLIKTRGQQVTLRCSPKSGHDTVSWYQQALGQGPQFIFQYYEEEERQRGNFPDRFSGHQFPNYSSELNVNALLLGDSALYLCASSFSTRDTGELFFGEGSRLTVL.

The CDR3 loop is CASSAGRGHTDTQYF. As DNA, the CDR3 is TGTGCCAGCAGTGCAGGCAGGGGGCACACAGATACGCAGTATTTT. The J gene is TRBJ2-3, the V gene TRBV2; 8 bases are a match to TRBD1. CDR1 SNHLY and CDR2 FYNNEI come from the germline V gene. The CDR3 runs to 15 residues. J was trimmed by 2 bases and V by 4 bases; bases with no gene match: 5. Variable domain in full (rest from reference TRBV2 and TRBJ2-3): EPEVTQTPSHQVTQMGQEVILRCVPISNHLYFYWYRQILGQKVEFLVSFYNNEISEKSEIFDDQFSVERPDGSNFTLKIRSTKLEDSAMYFCASSAGRGHTDTQYFGPGTRLTVL.

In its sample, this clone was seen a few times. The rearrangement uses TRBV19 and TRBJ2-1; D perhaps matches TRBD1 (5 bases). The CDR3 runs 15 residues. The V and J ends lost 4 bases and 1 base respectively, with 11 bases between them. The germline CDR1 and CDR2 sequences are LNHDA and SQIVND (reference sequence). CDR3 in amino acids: CASSTRQGSYNEQFF. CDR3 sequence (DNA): TGTGCCAGTAGTACAAGGCAGGGTTCCTACAATGAGCAGTTCTTC.

CDR3 region: CASSLQHPTEAFF. Written as DNA, the CDR3 is TGCGCCAGCAGCCTCCAGCATCCCACTGAAGCTTTCTTT. The rearrangement uses TRBV5-1 and TRBJ1-1, with no clear D. Trimming cost V 4 bases and J 4 bases, with 11 bases left between them. CDR1 and CDR2 from the germline V gene are SGHRS and YFSETQ. The CDR3 is 13 residues long. Full variable domain (missing parts from reference TRBV5-1 and TRBJ1-1): KAGVTQTPRYLIKTRGQQVTLSCSPISGHRSVSWYQQTPGQGLQFLFEYFSETQRNKGNFPGRFSGRQFSNSRSEMNVSTLELGDSALYLCASSLQHPTEAFFGQGTRLTVV.

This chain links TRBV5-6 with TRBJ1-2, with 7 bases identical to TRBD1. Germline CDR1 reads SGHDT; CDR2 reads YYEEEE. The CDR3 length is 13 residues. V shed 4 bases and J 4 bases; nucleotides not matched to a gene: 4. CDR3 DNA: TGTGCCAGCAGCGCCGGGACAGTCTATGGCTACACCTTC. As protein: CASSAGTVYGYTF.

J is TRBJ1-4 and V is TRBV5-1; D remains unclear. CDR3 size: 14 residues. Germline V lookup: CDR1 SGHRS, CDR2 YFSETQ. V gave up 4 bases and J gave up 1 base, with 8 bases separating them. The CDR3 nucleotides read TGCGCCAGCAGCCCCTCGTTAACTAATGAAAAACTGTTTTTT. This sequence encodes CASSPSLTNEKLFF.

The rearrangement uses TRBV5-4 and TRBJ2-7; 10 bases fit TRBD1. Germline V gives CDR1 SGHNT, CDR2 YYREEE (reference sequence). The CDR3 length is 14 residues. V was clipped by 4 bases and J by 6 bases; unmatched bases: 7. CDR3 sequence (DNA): TGTGCCAGCAGCCGCAGGGACAGGGGAAGCGAGCAGTACTTC. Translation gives CASSRRDRGSEQYF.

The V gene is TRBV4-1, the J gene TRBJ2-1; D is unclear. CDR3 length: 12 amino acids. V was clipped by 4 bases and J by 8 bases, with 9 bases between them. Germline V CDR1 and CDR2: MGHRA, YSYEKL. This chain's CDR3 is CASSLFGDEQFF. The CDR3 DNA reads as TGCGCCAGCAGCCTTTTTGGCGATGAGCAGTTCTTC.

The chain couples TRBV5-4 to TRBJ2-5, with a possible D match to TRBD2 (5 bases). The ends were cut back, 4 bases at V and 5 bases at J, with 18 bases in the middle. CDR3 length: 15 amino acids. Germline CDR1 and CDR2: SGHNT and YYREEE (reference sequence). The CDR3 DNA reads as TGTGCCAGCAGCCCTGAATGGACTGGGATCGAGACCCAGTACTTC. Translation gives CASSPEWTGIETQYF.

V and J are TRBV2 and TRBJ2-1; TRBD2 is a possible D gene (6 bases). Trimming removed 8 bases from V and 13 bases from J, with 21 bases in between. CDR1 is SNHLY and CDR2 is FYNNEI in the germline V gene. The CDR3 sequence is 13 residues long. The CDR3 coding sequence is TGTGCCAGCGGAGGGGTGGGGTTACTAGTACAGTTCTTC. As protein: CASGGVGLLVQFF.

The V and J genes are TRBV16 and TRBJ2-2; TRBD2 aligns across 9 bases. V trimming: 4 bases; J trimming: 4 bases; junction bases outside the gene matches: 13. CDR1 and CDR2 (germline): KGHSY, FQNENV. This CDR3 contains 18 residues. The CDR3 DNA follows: TGTGCCAGCAGCCGCCCAGCGGGACTAGCATCGGGCACCGGGGAGCTGTTTTTT. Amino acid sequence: CASSRPAGLASGTGELFF.

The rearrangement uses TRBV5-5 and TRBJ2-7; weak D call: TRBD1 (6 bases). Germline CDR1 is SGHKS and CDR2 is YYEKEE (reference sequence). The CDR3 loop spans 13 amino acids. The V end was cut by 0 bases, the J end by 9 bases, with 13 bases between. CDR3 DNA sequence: TGTGCCAGCAGCTTGGATAGGGGGTCCGTGCAGTACTTC. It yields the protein CASSLDRGSVQYF.

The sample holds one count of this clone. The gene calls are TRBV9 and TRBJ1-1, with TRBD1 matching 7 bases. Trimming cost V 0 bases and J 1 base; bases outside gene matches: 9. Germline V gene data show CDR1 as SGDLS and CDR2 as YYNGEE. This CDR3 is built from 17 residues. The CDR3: CASSVGTTGAQNTEAFF. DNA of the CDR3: TGTGCCAGCAGCGTAGGAACTACAGGGGCCCAGAACACTGAAGCTTTCTTT. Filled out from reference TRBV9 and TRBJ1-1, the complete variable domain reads DSGVTQTPKHLITATGQRVTLRCSPRSGDLSVYWYQQSLDQGLQFLIQYYNGEERAKGNILERFSAQQFPDLHSELNLSSLELGDSALYFCASSVGTTGAQNTEAFFGQGTRLTVV.

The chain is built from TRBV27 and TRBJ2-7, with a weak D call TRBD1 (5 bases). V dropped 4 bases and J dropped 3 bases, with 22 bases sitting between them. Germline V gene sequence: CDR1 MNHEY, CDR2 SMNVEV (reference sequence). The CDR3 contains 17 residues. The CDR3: CASSSSVNWGPRYEQYF. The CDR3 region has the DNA TGTGCCAGCAGTTCGTCCGTCAACTGGGGCCCCCGCTACGAGCAGTACTTC.

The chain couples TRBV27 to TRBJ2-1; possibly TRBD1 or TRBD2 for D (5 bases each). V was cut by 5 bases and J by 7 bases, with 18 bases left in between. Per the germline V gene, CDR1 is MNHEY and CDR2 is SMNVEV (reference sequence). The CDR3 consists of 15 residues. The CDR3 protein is CASSGFRDQLNEQFF. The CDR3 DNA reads TGTGCCAGCAGTGGATTCCGGGACCAACTAAATGAGCAGTTCTTC.

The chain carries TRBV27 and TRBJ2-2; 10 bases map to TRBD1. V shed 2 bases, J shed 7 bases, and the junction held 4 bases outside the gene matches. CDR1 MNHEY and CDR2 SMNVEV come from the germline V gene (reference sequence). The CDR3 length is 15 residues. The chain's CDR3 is CASSLGDRGNGELFF. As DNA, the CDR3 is TGTGCCAGCAGTTTAGGGGACAGGGGTAACGGGGAGCTGTTTTTT.

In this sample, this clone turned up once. This CDR3 reads CASRKSASPGDEQYF. The CDR3 DNA follows: TGTGCCAGCCGAAAATCCGCGAGCCCAGGGGACGAGCAGTACTTC. The chain combines TRBV28 with TRBJ2-7, with a tentative D call TRBD1 (6 bases). CDR3 length: 15 amino acids. V was pared by 8 bases and J by 5 bases, with 22 bases between. Per germline, CDR1 MDHEN and CDR2 SYDVKM.

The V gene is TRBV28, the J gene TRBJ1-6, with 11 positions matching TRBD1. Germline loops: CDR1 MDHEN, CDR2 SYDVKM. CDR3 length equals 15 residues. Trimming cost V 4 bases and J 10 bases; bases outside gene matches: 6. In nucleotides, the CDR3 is TGTGCCAGCAGTTCTGGACAGGGGGCGGACTCACCCCTCCACTTT. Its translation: CASSSGQGADSPLHF.

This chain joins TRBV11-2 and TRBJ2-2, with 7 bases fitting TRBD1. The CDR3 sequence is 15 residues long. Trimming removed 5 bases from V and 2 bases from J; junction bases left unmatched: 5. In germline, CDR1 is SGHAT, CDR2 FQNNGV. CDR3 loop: CASSMGQFNTGELFF. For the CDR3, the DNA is TGTGCCAGCAGCATGGGACAGTTTAACACCGGGGAGCTGTTTTTT.

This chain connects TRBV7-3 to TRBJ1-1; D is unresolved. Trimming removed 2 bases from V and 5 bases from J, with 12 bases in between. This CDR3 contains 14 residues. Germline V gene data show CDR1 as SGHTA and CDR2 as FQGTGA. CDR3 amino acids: CASSLDGSRTEAFF. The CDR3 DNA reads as TGTGCCAGCAGCTTAGATGGATCGCGGACTGAAGCTTTCTTT.

Here the CDR3 DNA reads TGTGCCAGCAGCCCTCAAGAGACCCAGTACTTC. It specifies CASSPQETQYF. The chain recombines TRBV7-2 with TRBJ2-5; D unclear. This CDR3 is built from 11 residues. Germline CDR1 and CDR2: SGHTA and FQGNSA. Trimming stripped 5 bases from V and 2 bases from J, with 3 bases between.

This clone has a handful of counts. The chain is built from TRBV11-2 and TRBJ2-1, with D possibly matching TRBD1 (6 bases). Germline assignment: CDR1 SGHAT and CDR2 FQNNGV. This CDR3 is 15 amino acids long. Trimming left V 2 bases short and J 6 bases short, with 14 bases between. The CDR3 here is CASSLNTGLGNEQFF. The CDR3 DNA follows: TGTGCCAGCAGCTTAAATACAGGGTTAGGCAATGAGCAGTTCTTC. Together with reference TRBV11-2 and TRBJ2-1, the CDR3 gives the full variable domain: EAGVAQSPRYKIIEKRQSVAFWCNPISGHATLYWYQQILGQGPKLLIQFQNNGVVDDSQLPKDRFSAERLKGVDSTLKIQPAKLEDSAVYLCASSLNTGLGNEQFFGPGTRLTVL.